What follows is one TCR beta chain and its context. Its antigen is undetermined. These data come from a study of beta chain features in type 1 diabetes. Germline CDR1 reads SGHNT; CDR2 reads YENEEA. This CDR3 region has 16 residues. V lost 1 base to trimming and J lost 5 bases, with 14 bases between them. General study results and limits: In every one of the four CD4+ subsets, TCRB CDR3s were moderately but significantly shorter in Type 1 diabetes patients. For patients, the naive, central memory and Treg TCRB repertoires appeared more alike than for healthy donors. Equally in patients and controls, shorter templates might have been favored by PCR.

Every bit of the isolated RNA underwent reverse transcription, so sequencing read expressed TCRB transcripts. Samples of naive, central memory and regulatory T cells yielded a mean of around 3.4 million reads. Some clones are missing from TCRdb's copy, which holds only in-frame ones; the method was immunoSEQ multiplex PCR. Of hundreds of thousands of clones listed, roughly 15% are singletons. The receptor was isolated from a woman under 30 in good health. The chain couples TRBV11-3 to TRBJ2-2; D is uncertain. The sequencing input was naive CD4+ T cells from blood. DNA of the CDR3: TGTGCCAGCAGCTTAGGATTAGGAGCATCGACCGGGGAGCTGTTTTTT. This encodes CASSLGLGASTGELFF.